This entry lists 27 T cell receptor beta chains sequenced from one sample in a study of blood T cells in healthy people across ages. A second PCR of about 6 to 12 cycles used a sample-barcoded 5' primer and a J-beta primer mix. TCRdb re-analysed the 5' RACE reads in MiXCR, keeping a single row per CDR3 protein. The sample contains 1.6 million or so distinct CDR3 sequences, roughly 30% of which appear only once. Sequencing was performed on blood. The source is a woman aged 30 to 39 in good health.

The V and J genes are TRBV6-6 and TRBJ2-7; 10 nucleotides match TRBD2. TRBJ2-5 matches the DNA end more closely, so the J call is doubtful. This CDR3 has 16 residues. Germline assignment: CDR1 MNHNY and CDR2 SVGAGI (reference sequence). The CDR3 DNA sequence: TGTGCCAGCAGGCTTAGCGGGGGGACCTACCAAGAGACCCAGTACTTC. Its translation: CASRLSGGTYQETQYF.

This clonotype was detected a few times. The chain couples TRBV12-3 or TRBV12-4 to TRBJ2-7, with a possible D match to TRBD2 (6 bases). This CDR3 is built from 16 residues. With 3 bases removed from V and 6 bases from J, the gap between germline ends came to 21 bases. The CDR3 sequence is CASSFWEVNPLGEQYF. CDR3 sequence (DNA): TGTGCCAGCAGTTTTTGGGAGGTAAACCCCTTGGGCGAGCAGTACTTC.

This clonotype was seen a few times. The chain links TRBV27 to TRBJ2-7; D may correspond to TRBD1 or TRBD2 (6 bases each). Trimming shortened V by 6 bases and J by 3 bases, and 24 bases separated the two germline ends. Germline CDR1 and CDR2: MNHEY and SMNVEV (reference sequence). The CDR3 contains 17 residues. The CDR3 loop is CASSRSRVGGAGYEQYF. CDR3 coding DNA: TGTGCCAGCAGCCGCTCCCGGGTGGGGGGCGCGGGCTACGAGCAGTACTTC.

This clonotype was seen only a few times. The chain carries TRBV7-9 and TRBJ2-7; D possibly matches TRBD1 or TRBD2 (5 bases each). Trimming took 8 bases from V and 7 from J, leaving 15 bases between them. The CDR3 covers 12 residues. Germline CDR1 SEHNR, CDR2 FQNEAQ (reference sequence). As DNA, the CDR3 is TGTGCCAGCGGCCTCAGGGCGGGTGAGCAGTACTTC. Protein sequence: CASGLRAGEQYF.

V usage is TRBV6-2 or TRBV6-3 and J usage is TRBJ2-5, with D perhaps matching TRBD2 (5 bases). This CDR3 region has 17 residues. Trimming took 0 bases from V and 1 from J, leaving 15 bases between them. Looked up from germline, CDR1 is MNHEY and CDR2 is SVGEGT. In nucleotides, the CDR3 is TGTGCCAGCAGTTACTCGGCGAGCGGAGGACTCCAAGAGACCCAGTACTTC. It translates to CASSYSASGGLQETQYF.

The chain uses TRBV24-1 and TRBJ2-3; D remains unclear. Germline CDR1 reads KGHDR; CDR2 reads SFDVKD. The CDR3 spans 12 residues. V was pared by 6 bases and J by 2 bases, with 5 bases between. The CDR3 sequence is CATSTDTDTQYF. For the CDR3, the DNA is TGTGCCACCAGTACAGACACAGATACGCAGTATTTT.

The chain is built from TRBV12-3 or TRBV12-4 and TRBJ2-5; D is ambiguous. Trimming cost V 8 bases and J 0 bases, with 13 bases left between them. The CDR3 covers 14 residues. The CDR3 protein is CASGRGRNQETQYF. The DNA of the CDR3 is TGTGCCAGCGGGCGAGGACGGAACCAAGAGACCCAGTACTTC.

This clonotype was observed a handful of times. The chain uses TRBV9 and TRBJ2-3, with TRBD1 matching over 9 bases. J was trimmed by 0 bases and V by 3 bases; bases with no gene match: 8. The CDR3 spans 17 residues. Per germline, CDR1 SGDLS and CDR2 YYNGEE. For the CDR3, the DNA is TGTGCCAGCAGCGATGACCGGGACAGGGCCAGCACAGATACGCAGTATTTT. It is translated as CASSDDRDRASTDTQYF.

This clonotype was counted between two and nine times. V and J are TRBV4-1 and TRBJ2-1; D remains unclear. Germline V gene data show CDR1 as MGHRA and CDR2 as YSYEKL. The CDR3 length is 11 residues. V was shortened by 5 bases and J by 10 bases, with 9 bases between the two germline ends. CDR3 nucleotides: TGCGCCAGCAGCGAGAGTTGGGAGCAGTTCTTC. Amino acid sequence: CASSESWEQFF.

This clonotype has more than one count but fewer than ten. V usage is TRBV20-1 and J usage is TRBJ1-1; TRBD1 might be the D (5 bases). V dropped 3 bases and J dropped 4 bases, with 18 bases sitting between them. Germline V gives CDR1 DFQATT, CDR2 SNEGSKA (reference sequence). The CDR3 runs to 15 residues. The CDR3, as DNA: TGCAGTGCTAGGAACTTACTTGGGGGGACCACTGAAGCTTTCTTT. As protein: CSARNLLGGTTEAFF.

This chain uses TRBV29-1 with TRBJ1-2; D remains unclear. Trimming removed 3 bases from V and 6 bases from J, with 11 bases in between. Germline CDR1 SQVTM, CDR2 ANQGSEA. CDR3 length: 12 amino acids. CDR3 loop: CSVDSVTHGYTF. In DNA form, the CDR3 reads TGCAGCGTTGACAGCGTAACGCATGGCTACACCTTC.

The chain joins TRBV5-6 to TRBJ2-7, with TRBD1 as a possible D gene (5 bases). Deletions cut 0 bases from V and 5 bases from J, with 18 bases between. The CDR3 runs to 16 residues. Germline CDR1 and CDR2: SGHDT and YYEEEE. The CDR3 bases are TGTGCCAGCAGCTTGGCCTCCTACCAGGGCCTCCACGAGCAGTACTTC. Its protein is CASSLASYQGLHEQYF.

This clonotype was found once. The chain employs TRBV2 and TRBJ1-5; perhaps TRBD1 as D (5 bases). V gave up 6 bases and J gave up 0 bases, with 21 bases separating them. The CDR3 loop spans 18 amino acids. Germline V gene data show CDR1 as SNHLY and CDR2 as FYNNEI. CDR3 loop: CASRRSWGGENSNQPQHF. The CDR3 DNA follows: TGTGCCAGCAGGAGGTCTTGGGGAGGGGAGAATAGCAATCAGCCCCAGCATTTT.

This rearrangement joins TRBV5-1 to TRBJ2-3; possible D gene TRBD2, 6 bases. The V gene lost 1 base and the J gene lost 6 bases, with 18 bases spanning the gap. CDR1 is SGHRS and CDR2 is YFSETQ in the germline V gene. The CDR3 is 16 residues long. This chain's CDR3 is CASSLQASERKDTQYF. Here the CDR3 DNA reads TGCGCCAGCAGCTTGCAGGCTAGCGAAAGGAAGGATACGCAGTATTTT.

This clonotype was seen repeatedly, ten times or more. The rearrangement links TRBV5-1 to TRBJ2-7, with D unclear. The ends were cut back, 0 bases at V and 1 base at J, with 5 bases in the middle. The CDR3 is made up of 13 amino acids. The germline gives CDR1 SGHRS, CDR2 YFSETQ. Written as DNA, the CDR3 is TGCGCCAGCAGCTTGGTCGGGTCCTACGAGCAGTACTTC. Its translation: CASSLVGSYEQYF.

V and J are TRBV6-5 and TRBJ2-2; D unclear. Trimming took off 5 bases at V and 1 base at J, with 11 bases between the two ends. Germline CDR1 is MNHEY and CDR2 is SVGAGI. This CDR3 comprises 15 residues. CDR3: CASSLKPRNTGELFF. CDR3 nucleotide sequence: TGTGCCAGCAGTCTGAAACCCAGGAACACCGGGGAGCTGTTTTTT.

There are a few counts of this clonotype. CDR3 residues: CASSGQGQAYNEQFF. The CDR3 nucleotides read TGTGCCAGCAGTGGGCAGGGGCAGGCCTACAATGAGCAGTTCTTC. The chain joins TRBV2 to TRBJ2-1, with a weak D call TRBD1 (6 bases). The germline gives CDR1 SNHLY, CDR2 FYNNEI. CDR3 length: 15 amino acids. V lost 4 bases and J lost 2, with 12 bases in between.

This clonotype has just a few counts. The chain couples TRBV4-1 to TRBJ1-6; D is ambiguous. The CDR3 has 14 residues. Trimming removed 7 bases from V and 7 bases from J, with 14 bases in between. Germline V lookup: CDR1 MGHRA, CDR2 YSYEKL. The CDR3, as DNA: TGCGCCAGCAACCGAGAGGTGACCAATTCACCCCTCCACTTT. Amino acid sequence: CASNREVTNSPLHF.

The chain recombines TRBV12-3 or TRBV12-4 with TRBJ1-2; the D gene is possibly TRBD1 (6 bases). Trimming took 2 bases from V and 4 from J, leaving 11 bases between them. CDR3 size: 14 residues. CDR3 loop: CASSLLGGTYGYTF. In DNA, the CDR3 is TGTGCCAGCAGTTTATTGGGGGGCACCTATGGCTACACCTTC.

This clonotype was seen more than once but under ten times. This chain uses TRBV27 with TRBJ1-2, with a weak D call TRBD1 (6 bases). The CDR3 extends over 15 amino acids. Germline assignment: CDR1 MNHEY and CDR2 SMNVEV (reference sequence). Trimming left V 6 bases short and J 5 bases short, with 19 bases between. The CDR3 region is CASRTGTGGGYGYTF. CDR3 DNA sequence: TGTGCCAGCAGGACCGGGACTGGAGGGGGGTATGGCTACACCTTC.

The chain is built from TRBV15 and TRBJ1-4; 8 bases are a match to TRBD1. The CDR3 runs 14 residues. Germline loops: CDR1 LNHNV, CDR2 YYDKDF (reference sequence). V lost 8 bases to trimming and J lost 6 bases; unmatched junction nucleotides: 8. The CDR3 DNA reads TGTGCCACCGGTCCAAACAGGGGGGATGAAAAACTGTTTTTT. Amino acid sequence: CATGPNRGDEKLFF.

V gene TRBV4-2 combines with J gene TRBJ2-1; TRBD2 might be the D (5 bases). The V gene lost 1 base and the J gene lost 3 bases, with 19 bases spanning the gap. The V gene's germline CDR1 is LGHNA and CDR2 YNFKEQ. This CDR3 is built from 18 residues. The CDR3 DNA is TGTGCCAGCAGCCAAGTATCCGGGGTGGGCGCGGGCTACAATGAGCAGTTCTTC. Its protein is CASSQVSGVGAGYNEQFF.

The rearrangement joins TRBV12-3 or TRBV12-4 to TRBJ1-2; no definite D call. The CDR3 is made up of 12 amino acids. V lost 1 base and J 8 bases, leaving 8 bases between the germline ends. CDR3: CASSLVSGGYTF. The DNA for the CDR3 is TGTGCCAGCAGTTTAGTATCGGGAGGCTACACCTTC.

This clonotype was observed a few times. V gene TRBV3-1 combines with J gene TRBJ2-1; TRBD2 matches 10 bases. Germline V gives CDR1 LGHDT, CDR2 YNNKEL (reference sequence). The CDR3 sequence is 15 residues long. V trimming: 4 bases; J trimming: 9 bases; junction bases outside the gene matches: 9. The chain's CDR3 is CASSPKAGGLAEQFF. Here the CDR3 DNA reads TGTGCCAGCAGCCCAAAAGCGGGGGGGCTGGCTGAGCAGTTCTTC.

This clonotype was seen a handful of times. The rearrangement uses TRBV7-8 and TRBJ2-1, with 7 bases that match TRBD1. This CDR3 spans 21 amino acids. Germline V gene data show CDR1 as SGHVS and CDR2 as FQNEAQ. V lost 5 bases to trimming and J lost 0 bases; unmatched junction nucleotides: 22. DNA of the CDR3: TGTGCCAGCAGCCTTAGAAGACAGGGTGGCCGGACGGGTCCCTCCTACAATGAGCAGTTCTTC. Encoded protein: CASSLRRQGGRTGPSYNEQFF.

This clonotype was detected a few times. The CDR3 DNA reads as TGCAGCGTTGAAGGACGCTTGAGCACAGATACGCAGTATTTT. It encodes CSVEGRLSTDTQYF. The genes are TRBV29-1 and TRBJ2-3; D not resolved. The CDR3 is 14 amino acids. CDR1 SQVTM and CDR2 ANQGSEA come from the germline V gene. With 1 base removed from V and 0 bases from J, the gap between germline ends came to 8 bases.

The chain has TRBV20-1 and TRBJ2-1; 8 nucleotides agree with TRBD2. This CDR3 has 14 residues. V was clipped by 1 base and J by 7 bases; unmatched bases: 6. Germline lookup yields CDR1 DFQATT and CDR2 SNEGSKA (reference sequence). In nucleotides, the CDR3 is TGCAGTGCTAGAGTAGTAGCGGGGATTAATGAGCAGTTCTTC. Translated, it gives CSARVVAGINEQFF.